These 5 T cell receptor beta chains were all obtained from the same sample, sequenced in a study of CD4 T cell repertoires in COVID-19. The data were produced by immunoSEQ multiplex PCR, yet TCRdb's version contains in-frame clones alone and is incomplete. The data hold about 75,000 clones, with roughly 85% observed a single time. This specimen was CD4+ T cells from peripheral blood, taken after recovery from COVID-19. Receptors were obtained from a human donor who had COVID-19.

This clone was seen a few times. The chain employs TRBV5-1 and TRBJ2-5; no clear D gene. V dropped 7 bases and J dropped 4 bases, with 14 bases sitting between them. This CDR3 comprises 13 residues. Germline CDR1 is SGHRS and CDR2 is YFSETQ. CDR3 DNA sequence: TGCGCCAGCGCTCCCCGGGTGGGAGAGACCCAGTACTTC. Protein: CASAPRVGETQYF.

The chain recombines TRBV6-5 with TRBJ1-5, with D uncertain. The CDR3 is 13 residues long. CDR1 and CDR2 (germline): MNHEY, SVGAGI. V lost 10 bases and J 5 bases, leaving 15 bases between the germline ends. CDR3 DNA: TGTGCCACCAGCGCCGGGCCTCATCAGCCCCAGCATTTT. Its protein is CATSAGPHQPQHF.

The chain links TRBV7-8 to TRBJ2-3; 8 positions match TRBD2. V lost 5 bases, J lost 0 bases, and 4 bases stayed unmatched. CDR1 and CDR2 (germline): SGHVS, FQNEAQ. The CDR3 extends over 15 amino acids. For the CDR3, the DNA is TGTGCCAGCAGCAAACTAGCGGTTAGCACAGATACGCAGTATTTT. Its protein is CASSKLAVSTDTQYF.

The table lists this clone with a few counts. The gene calls are TRBV7-9 and TRBJ2-7; 15 bases align to TRBD2. Germline V CDR1 and CDR2: SEHNR, FQNEAQ (reference sequence). The length of the CDR3 is 18 residues. With V trimmed by 5 bases and J by 3 bases, 11 bases remained unmatched. The CDR3 is CASSPRGWGLAGGYEQYF. DNA of the CDR3: TGTGCCAGCAGCCCCCGCGGGTGGGGACTAGCGGGAGGCTACGAGCAGTACTTC.

This clone was recorded a few times. The chain links TRBV7-2 to TRBJ2-1, with 7 bases matching TRBD2. This CDR3 contains 15 residues. Germline V lookup: CDR1 SGHTA, CDR2 FQGNSA. The V and J ends lost 1 base and 9 bases, in that order; junction bases with no gene match: 9. This chain's CDR3 is CASSLVGGRVSEQFF. In DNA form, the CDR3 reads TGTGCCAGCAGCTTAGTAGGTGGGAGGGTAAGTGAGCAGTTCTTC.